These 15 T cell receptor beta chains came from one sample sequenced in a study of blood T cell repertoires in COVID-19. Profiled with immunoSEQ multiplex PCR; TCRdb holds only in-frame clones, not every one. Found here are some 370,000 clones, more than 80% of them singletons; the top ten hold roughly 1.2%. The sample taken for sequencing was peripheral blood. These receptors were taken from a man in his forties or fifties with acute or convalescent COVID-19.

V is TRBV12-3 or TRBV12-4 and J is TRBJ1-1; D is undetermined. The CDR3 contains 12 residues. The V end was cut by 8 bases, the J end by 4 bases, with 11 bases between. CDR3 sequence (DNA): TGTGCCAGCCTTGCGGAGGGCACTGAAGCTTTCTTT. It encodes CASLAEGTEAFF.

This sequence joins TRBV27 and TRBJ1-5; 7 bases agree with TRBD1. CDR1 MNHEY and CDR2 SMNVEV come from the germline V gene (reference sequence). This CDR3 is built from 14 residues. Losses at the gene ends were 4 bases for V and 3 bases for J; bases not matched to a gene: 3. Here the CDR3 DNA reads TGTGCCAGCAGTTACGACAGGGTCAATCAGCCCCAGCATTTT. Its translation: CASSYDRVNQPQHF.

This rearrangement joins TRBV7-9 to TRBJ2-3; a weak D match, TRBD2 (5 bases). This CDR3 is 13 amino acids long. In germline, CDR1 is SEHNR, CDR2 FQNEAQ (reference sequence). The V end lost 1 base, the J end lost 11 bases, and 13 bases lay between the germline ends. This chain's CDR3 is CASSLVGLRVQYF. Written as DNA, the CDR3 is TGTGCCAGCAGCTTAGTAGGCCTGAGGGTGCAGTATTTT.

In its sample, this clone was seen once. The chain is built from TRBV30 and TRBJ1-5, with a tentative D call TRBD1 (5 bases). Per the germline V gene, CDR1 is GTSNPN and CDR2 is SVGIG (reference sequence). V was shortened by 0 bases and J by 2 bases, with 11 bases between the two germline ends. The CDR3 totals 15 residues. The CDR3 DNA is TGTGCCTGGAGTGTAGGGACTGCGGGCAATCAGCCCCAGCATTTT. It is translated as CAWSVGTAGNQPQHF. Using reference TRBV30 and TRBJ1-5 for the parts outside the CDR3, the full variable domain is SQTIHQWPATLVQPVGSPLSLECTVEGTSNPNLYWYRQAAGRGLQLLFYSVGIGQISSEVPQNLSASRPQDRQFILSSKKLLLSDSGFYLCAWSVGTAGNQPQHFGDGTRLSIL.

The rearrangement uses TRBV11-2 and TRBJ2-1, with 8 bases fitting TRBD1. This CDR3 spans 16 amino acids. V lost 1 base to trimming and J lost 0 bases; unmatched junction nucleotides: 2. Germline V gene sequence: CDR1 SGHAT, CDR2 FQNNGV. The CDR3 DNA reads TGTGCCAGCAGCTTAGGACAGGGGAGCTCCTACAATGAGCAGTTCTTC. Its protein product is CASSLGQGSSYNEQFF.

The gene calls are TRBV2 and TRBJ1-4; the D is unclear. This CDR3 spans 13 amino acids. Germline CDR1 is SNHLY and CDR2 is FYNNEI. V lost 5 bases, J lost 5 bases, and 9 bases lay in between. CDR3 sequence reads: CASSRTGNEKLFF. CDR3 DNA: TGTGCCAGCAGTAGGACGGGAAATGAAAAACTGTTTTTT.

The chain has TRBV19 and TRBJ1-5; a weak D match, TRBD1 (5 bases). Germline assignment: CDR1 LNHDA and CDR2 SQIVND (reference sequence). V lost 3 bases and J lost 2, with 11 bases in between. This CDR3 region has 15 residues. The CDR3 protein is CASSITGPGNQPQHF. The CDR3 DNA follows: TGTGCCAGTAGTATTACAGGACCGGGCAATCAGCCCCAGCATTTT.

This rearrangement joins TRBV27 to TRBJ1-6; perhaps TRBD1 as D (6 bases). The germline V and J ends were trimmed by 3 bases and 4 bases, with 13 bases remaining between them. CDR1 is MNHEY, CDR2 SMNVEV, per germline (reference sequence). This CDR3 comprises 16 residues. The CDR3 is CASSLFTGQYNSPLHF. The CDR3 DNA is TGTGCCAGCAGTTTGTTTACCGGACAGTATAATTCACCCCTCCACTTT.

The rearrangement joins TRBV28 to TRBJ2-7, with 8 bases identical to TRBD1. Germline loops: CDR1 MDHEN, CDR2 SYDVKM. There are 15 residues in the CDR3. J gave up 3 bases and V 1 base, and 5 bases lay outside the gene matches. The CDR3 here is CASSLSRGQGYEQYF. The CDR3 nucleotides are TGTGCCAGCAGTTTATCCAGGGGGCAAGGCTACGAGCAGTACTTC.

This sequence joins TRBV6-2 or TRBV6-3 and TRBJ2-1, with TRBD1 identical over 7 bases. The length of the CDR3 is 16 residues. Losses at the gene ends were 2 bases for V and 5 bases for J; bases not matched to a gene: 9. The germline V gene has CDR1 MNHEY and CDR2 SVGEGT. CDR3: CASSYRRQGPNNEQFF. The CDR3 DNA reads TGTGCCAGCAGTTACCGAAGACAGGGTCCGAACAATGAGCAGTTCTTC.

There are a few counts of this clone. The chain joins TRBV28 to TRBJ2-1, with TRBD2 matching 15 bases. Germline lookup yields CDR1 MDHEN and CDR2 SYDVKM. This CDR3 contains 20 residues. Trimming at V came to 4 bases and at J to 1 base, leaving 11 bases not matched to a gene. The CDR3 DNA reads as TGTGCCAGCAGTTCCAGGTGGACTAGCGGGAGGGTGGGGTCCTACAATGAGCAGTTCTTC. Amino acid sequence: CASSSRWTSGRVGSYNEQFF. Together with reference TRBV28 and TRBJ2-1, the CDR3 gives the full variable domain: DVKVTQSSRYLVKRTGEKVFLECVQDMDHENMFWYRQDPGLGLRLIYFSYDVKMKEKGDIPEGYSVSREKKERFSLILESASTNQTSMYLCASSSRWTSGRVGSYNEQFFGPGTRLTVL.

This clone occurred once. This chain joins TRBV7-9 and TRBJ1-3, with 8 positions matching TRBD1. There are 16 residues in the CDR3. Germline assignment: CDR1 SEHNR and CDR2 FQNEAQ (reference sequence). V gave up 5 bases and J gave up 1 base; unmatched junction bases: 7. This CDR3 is CASSGTDRVSGNTIYF. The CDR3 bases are TGTGCCAGCAGCGGAACGGACAGGGTATCTGGAAACACCATATATTTT.

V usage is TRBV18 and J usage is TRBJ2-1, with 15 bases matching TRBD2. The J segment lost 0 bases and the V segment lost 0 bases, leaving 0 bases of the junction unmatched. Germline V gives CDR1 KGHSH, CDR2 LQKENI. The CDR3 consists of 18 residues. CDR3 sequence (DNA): TGTGCCAGCTCACCACCGGGACTAGCGGGGGGCTCCTACAATGAGCAGTTCTTC. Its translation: CASSPPGLAGGSYNEQFF.

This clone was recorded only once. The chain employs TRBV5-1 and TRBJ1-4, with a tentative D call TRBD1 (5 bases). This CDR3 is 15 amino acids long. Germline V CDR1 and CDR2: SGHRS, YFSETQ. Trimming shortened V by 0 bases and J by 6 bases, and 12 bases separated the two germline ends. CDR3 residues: CASSLEGGADEKLFF. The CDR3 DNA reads TGCGCCAGCAGCTTGGAAGGAGGGGCAGATGAAAAACTGTTTTTT.

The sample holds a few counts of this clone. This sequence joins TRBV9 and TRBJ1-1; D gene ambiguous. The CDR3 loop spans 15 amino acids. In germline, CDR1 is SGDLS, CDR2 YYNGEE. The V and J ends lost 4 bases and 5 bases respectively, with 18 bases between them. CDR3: CASSPHPRGGTEAFF. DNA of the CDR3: TGTGCCAGCAGCCCCCACCCACGGGGTGGGACTGAAGCTTTCTTT. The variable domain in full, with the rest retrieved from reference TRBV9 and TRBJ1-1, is DSGVTQTPKHLITATGQRVTLRCSPRSGDLSVYWYQQSLDQGLQFLIQYYNGEERAKGNILERFSAQQFPDLHSELNLSSLELGDSALYFCASSPHPRGGTEAFFGQGTRLTVV.